The 11 T cell receptor beta chains in this list originate from one sample, sequenced in a study of T cell repertoires in cytomegalovirus infection. TCRdb reprocessed the reads with MiXCR, giving one entry per CDR3 protein. Of around 740,000 distinct CDR3 sequences detected, roughly 36% appear once; the ten largest clones hold roughly 2.9%. Sequences were obtained from PBMCs. Receptor source: a human donor in good health (CMV status not recorded). Some clones in this sample may be carry-over from other donors' samples.

This clonotype was seen only a few times. The V gene is TRBV6-2 or TRBV6-3, the J gene TRBJ1-5, with 7 bases identical to TRBD1. After removal of 6 bases from V and 7 bases from J, the junction contained 3 bases not matched to a gene. The CDR3 sequence is 12 residues long. The germline gives CDR1 MNHEY, CDR2 SVGEGT. The CDR3 nucleotides read TGTGCCAGCAGAGCGGGACAGCAGCCCCAGCATTTT. This gives the protein CASRAGQQPQHF.

The V and J genes are TRBV6-5 and TRBJ1-1; D is unresolved. This CDR3 has 14 residues. Trimming left V 0 bases short and J 1 base short, with 6 bases between. Germline V gene sequence: CDR1 MNHEY, CDR2 SVGAGI. The CDR3 DNA sequence: TGTGCCAGCAGTTACTCGAGACGGAACACTGAAGCTTTCTTT. It specifies CASSYSRRNTEAFF.

The genes are TRBV4-1 and TRBJ1-3; D is perhaps TRBD1 (5 bases). The CDR3 runs to 14 residues. Looked up from germline, CDR1 is MGHRA and CDR2 is YSYEKL. Trimming removed 4 bases at V and 9 bases at J, with 16 bases between. The DNA for the CDR3 is TGCGCCAGCAGCCCCGGGACTTCTTTTCGCACCATATATTTT. It translates to CASSPGTSFRTIYF.

This clonotype occurred a few times. This sequence joins TRBV12-3 or TRBV12-4 and TRBJ1-6; D not certain. There are 13 residues in the CDR3. The V and J ends lost 5 bases and 10 bases respectively, with 12 bases between them. The CDR3 DNA follows: TGTGCCAGCAGTCGGGAGTTGACATCACCCCTCCACTTT. Translated: CASSRELTSPLHF.

V gene TRBV18 combines with J gene TRBJ1-1, with 9 bases lining up with TRBD1. The CDR3 spans 15 residues. Germline CDR1 and CDR2: KGHSH and LQKENI. J lost 5 bases, V lost 3 bases, and 7 bases had no gene match. The CDR3 reads CASSPKQGAGTEAFF. In DNA form, the CDR3 reads TGTGCCAGCTCACCGAAACAGGGGGCTGGAACTGAAGCTTTCTTT.

V and J are TRBV6-5 and TRBJ2-7, with 7 bases fitting TRBD2. The CDR3 sequence is 15 residues long. Germline values: CDR1 MNHEY, CDR2 SVGAGI. Trimming took 6 bases from V and 0 from J; bases not matched to a gene: 8. CDR3 residues: CASSNSGLSSYEQYF. DNA of the CDR3: TGTGCCAGCAGCAATAGCGGGCTTAGCTCCTACGAGCAGTACTTC.

This clonotype was found a few times. V is TRBV7-2 and J is TRBJ2-1; no firm D call. With 5 bases removed from V and 6 bases from J, the gap between germline ends came to 14 bases. This CDR3 has 14 residues. Germline V gene lookup returns CDR1 SGHTA and CDR2 FQGNSA. CDR3 in amino acids: CASSQKITANEQFF. The DNA for the CDR3 is TGTGCCAGCAGCCAAAAAATCACTGCCAATGAGCAGTTCTTC.

This clonotype was picked up a small number of times. V gene TRBV5-6 combines with J gene TRBJ1-5; D call uncertain. Trimming stripped 0 bases from V and 3 bases from J, with 10 bases between. CDR3 length: 15 amino acids. Germline V gene sequence: CDR1 SGHDT, CDR2 YYEEEE. The CDR3 DNA follows: TGTGCCAGCAGCTTGGGGATTAGTGCCAATCAGCCCCAGCATTTT. It specifies CASSLGISANQPQHF. Looking up the rest from reference TRBV5-6 and TRBJ1-5 gives the full variable domain: DAGVTQSPTHLIKTRGQQVTLRCSPKSGHDTVSWYQQALGQGPQFIFQYYEEEERQRGNFPDRFSGHQFPNYSSELNVNALLLGDSALYLCASSLGISANQPQHFGDGTRLSIL.

This clonotype was detected only once. The CDR3 carries no conserved terminal phenylalanine or tryptophan, so it likely arises from a read error. This chain links TRBV7-3 with TRBJ2-1; TRBD1 might be the D (6 bases). Germline V CDR1 and CDR2: SGHTA, FQGTGA. The ends were cut back, 5 bases at V and 0 bases at J, with 14 bases in the middle. CDR3 size: 16 residues. CDR3 sequence: CASSIRGGVSYNEQFC. The DNA for the CDR3 is TGTGCCAGCAGCATCCGAGGGGGAGTCTCCTACAATGAGCAGTTCTGC.

V is TRBV11-2 and J is TRBJ2-7; D ambiguous. The CDR3 covers 13 residues. The germline gives CDR1 SGHAT, CDR2 FQNNGV. V shed 5 bases and J shed 4 bases, with 12 bases lying between them. The CDR3 sequence: CASSPVGLYEQYF. The CDR3 region has the DNA TGTGCCAGCAGCCCCGTCGGGTTGTACGAGCAGTACTTC.

As to this clonotype: Since no conserved phenylalanine or tryptophan closes the CDR3, a read error is the likely cause. The V call is TRBV27, the J call TRBJ2-3, with D maybe TRBD2 (6 bases). The CDR3 is made up of 14 amino acids. With 4 bases removed from V and 4 bases from J, the gap between germline ends came to 12 bases. Germline values: CDR1 MNHEY, CDR2 SMNVEV (reference sequence). The CDR3 protein is CASSSRLVPDTQYL. The CDR3 DNA reads as TGTGCCAGCAGTTCCCGACTAGTCCCAGATACGCAGTATTTG.